The rows below give T cell receptor beta chains drawn from one sample of a study of vaccination and CD4 T cells after COVID-19. One entry per CDR3 protein, called by TCRdb with MiXCR from the PCR reads. The data show roughly 7,000 distinct CDR3 sequences, 66% seen once. No antigen has been assigned to these receptors. The sample taken for sequencing was CD4+ T cells from blood, cultured in vitro. These receptors came from a human donor who had recovered from COVID-19. Both conserved end residues are part of each CDR3. Each record gives: D gene, clone size, V gene, CDR3 length, J gene, CDR3 DNA, CDR3 protein. D genes are given only for firm matches. Clone size appears in some rows only: once, few, many, or a class for an expanded clone.

d_call: -; clone_size: -; v_call: TRBV20-1; cdr3_length: 14; j_call: TRBJ1-6; cdr3_nt: TGCAGTGCTAGAAGGACAGAGAGTAATTCACCCCTCCACTTT; cdr3_aa: CSARRTESNSPLHF
d_call: -; clone_size: -; v_call: TRBV25-1; cdr3_length: 13; j_call: TRBJ1-1; cdr3_nt: TGTGCCAGCAGCGACAGCATGAACACTGAAGCTTTCTTT; cdr3_aa: CASSDSMNTEAFF
d_call: TRBD2; clone_size: -; v_call: TRBV24-1; cdr3_length: 16; j_call: TRBJ2-3; cdr3_nt: TGTGCCACCAGCCGGGGGGGACTAGCGGGCACAGATACGCAGTATTTT; cdr3_aa: CATSRGGLAGTDTQYF
d_call: -; clone_size: -; v_call: TRBV2; cdr3_length: 13; j_call: TRBJ2-5; cdr3_nt: TGTGCCACATCTGGCCTAGCTCTCGAGACCCAGTACTTC; cdr3_aa: CATSGLALETQYF
d_call: -; clone_size: -; v_call: TRBV6-4; cdr3_length: 13; j_call: TRBJ1-1; cdr3_nt: TGTGCCAGCAGTGTACGAAGGTTGACTGAAGCTTTCTTT; cdr3_aa: CASSVRRLTEAFF
d_call: TRBD2; clone_size: few; v_call: TRBV15; cdr3_length: 15; j_call: TRBJ2-3; cdr3_nt: TGTGCCACCAGCAGTTCGCGGGAGCCAACAGATACGCAGTATTTT; cdr3_aa: CATSSSREPTDTQYF
d_call: TRBD1; clone_size: -; v_call: TRBV29-1; cdr3_length: 13; j_call: TRBJ1-3; cdr3_nt: TGCAGCGCCCTCGACAGGGGGCAAAGGACCATATATTTT; cdr3_aa: CSALDRGQRTIYF
d_call: TRBD2; clone_size: once; v_call: TRBV20-1; cdr3_length: 16; j_call: TRBJ2-3; cdr3_nt: TGCAGTGCTAGGCCTAGCGGGGGGGTTATCGCAGATACGCAGTATTTT; cdr3_aa: CSARPSGGVIADTQYF
d_call: -; clone_size: -; v_call: TRBV2; cdr3_length: 13; j_call: TRBJ1-1; cdr3_nt: TGTGCCAGCATTAAGGAATCGAACACTGAAGCTTTCTTT; cdr3_aa: CASIKESNTEAFF
d_call: -; clone_size: -; v_call: TRBV10-3; cdr3_length: 16; j_call: TRBJ1-1; cdr3_nt: TGTGCCATCAGTGGAAAGCAAATAAAGTGGAGCACTGAAGCTTTCTTT; cdr3_aa: CAISGKQIKWSTEAFF
d_call: -; clone_size: -; v_call: TRBV19; cdr3_length: 15; j_call: TRBJ2-5; cdr3_nt: TGTGCCAGTAGCAGGACCCCCGGGAGTCGTGAGACCCAGTACTTC; cdr3_aa: CASSRTPGSRETQYF
d_call: TRBD1; clone_size: once; v_call: TRBV6-1; cdr3_length: 14; j_call: TRBJ1-2; cdr3_nt: TGTGCCAGCACTTTAGGGGGCGAAAGCTATGGCTACACCTTC; cdr3_aa: CASTLGGESYGYTF
d_call: -; clone_size: few; v_call: TRBV6-1; cdr3_length: 13; j_call: TRBJ1-2; cdr3_nt: TGTGCCAGCAGTGAATACGGTGACTATGGCTACACCTTC; cdr3_aa: CASSEYGDYGYTF